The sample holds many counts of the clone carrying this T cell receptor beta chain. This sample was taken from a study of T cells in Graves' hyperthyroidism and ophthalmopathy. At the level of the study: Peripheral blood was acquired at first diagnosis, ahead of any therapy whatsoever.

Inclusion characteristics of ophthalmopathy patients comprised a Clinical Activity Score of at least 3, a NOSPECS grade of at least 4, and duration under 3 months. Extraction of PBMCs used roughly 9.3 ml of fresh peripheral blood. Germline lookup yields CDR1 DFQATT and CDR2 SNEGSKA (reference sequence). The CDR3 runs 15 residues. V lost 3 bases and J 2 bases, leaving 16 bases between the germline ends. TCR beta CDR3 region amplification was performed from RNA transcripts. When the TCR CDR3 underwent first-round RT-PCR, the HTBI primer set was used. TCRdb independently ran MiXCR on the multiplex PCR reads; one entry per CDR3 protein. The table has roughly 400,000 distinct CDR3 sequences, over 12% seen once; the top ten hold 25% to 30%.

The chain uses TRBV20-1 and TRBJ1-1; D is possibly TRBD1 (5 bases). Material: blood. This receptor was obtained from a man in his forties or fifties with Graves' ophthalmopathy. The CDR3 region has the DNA TGCAGTGCTAGCCCACCGACTCAGGGAAACACTGAAGCTTTCTTT. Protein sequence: CSASPPTQGNTEAFF.